A selection of T cell receptor beta chains follows, all from one sample in a study of T and B cells in COVID-19 patients. MiXCR, run by TCRdb on the multiplex PCR reads, gives a single entry per CDR3 protein. Of roughly 1,200 distinct CDR3 sequences listed, around a quarter are singletons. The sample consisted of blood. Receptor source: a human donor with active COVID-19. Each CDR3 is given with its conserved first and last residue. Fields, in order: J gene, V gene, CDR3 protein.

J: TRBJ2-3; V: TRBV7-9; CDR3: CASSLVSGTDTQYF
J: TRBJ2-1; V: TRBV27; CDR3: CASRGYGSPYNEQFF
J: TRBJ2-2; V: TRBV6-6; CDR3: CASSSRQGTGELFF
J: TRBJ1-2; V: TRBV12-3/TRBV12-4; CDR3: CASSFDNSYGYTF
J: TRBJ1-1; V: TRBV4-2; CDR3: CASSLAGGRDEAFF
J: TRBJ2-4; V: TRBV19; CDR3: CASSKGTGAGNIQYF
J: TRBJ2-7; V: TRBV7-2; CDR3: CASSLFRGNEQYF
J: TRBJ1-1; V: TRBV4-2; CDR3: CASSIGSGSEAFF
J: TRBJ1-4; V: TRBV19; CDR3: CASSMPTGGNEKLFF
J: TRBJ2-7; V: TRBV6-2/TRBV6-3; CDR3: CASSPSRGYGNYEQYF
J: TRBJ2-7; V: TRBV7-2; CDR3: CASSSRTSGGYEQYF
J: TRBJ1-4; V: TRBV6-5; CDR3: CASSPRTGPTTNEKLFF
J: TRBJ2-1; V: TRBV19; CDR3: CASSDPVRLNEQFF
J: TRBJ2-3; V: TRBV19; CDR3: CASSLLAGITDTQYF
J: TRBJ2-7; V: TRBV7-9; CDR3: CASSLSLGGGAEYEQYF
J: TRBJ2-1; V: TRBV19; CDR3: CASTFNEQFF
J: TRBJ1-1; V: TRBV12-3/TRBV12-4; CDR3: CASSLKGNTEAFF
J: TRBJ2-1; V: TRBV7-6; CDR3: CASSLGSYNEQFF
J: TRBJ2-2; V: TRBV11-2; CDR3: CASRREGPNTGELFF
J: TRBJ1-2; V: TRBV7-2; CDR3: CASSAQGVSGYTF
J: TRBJ2-3; V: TRBV20-1; CDR3: CSARHGTRGYTQYF
J: TRBJ2-1; V: TRBV25-1; CDR3: CASSVWDSGETNEQFF
J: TRBJ1-2; V: TRBV7-9; CDR3: CASSLVPGYYGYTF
J: TRBJ2-7; V: TRBV6-6; CDR3: CASRPRDYYEQYF
J: TRBJ1-1; V: TRBV19; CDR3: CASSITSGANTEAFF
J: TRBJ1-1; V: TRBV5-5; CDR3: CASSLAGTGNTEAFF